A single sample is the source of the 10 T cell receptor beta chains below, sequenced in a study of T cell clonotyping in hematopoietic cell transplantation. Only in-frame clones appear in the TCRdb table, and some are missing; sequencing was by immunoSEQ multiplex PCR. This sample has approximately 6,200 clones, with about nine tenths found just once. Sequenced here: peripheral blood mononuclear cells, sampled 100 days after allogeneic stem cell transplant. The source is a female patient in her fifties or sixties who had an allogeneic stem cell transplant from a related donor, so the T cells may come from the graft donor. Some clones in this sample may be carry-over from other donors' samples.

The J gene is TRBJ2-1, the V gene TRBV27, with TRBD2 matching over 12 bases. This CDR3 spans 14 amino acids. The junction had 6 bases not matched to a gene; V was cut back by 3 bases and J by 12 bases. Germline V gives CDR1 MNHEY, CDR2 SMNVEV (reference sequence). The CDR3 nucleotides read TGTGCCAGCAGTTTGCTAGCGGGGGGGCCAGGGCAGTTCTTC. It is translated as CASSLLAGGPGQFF.

This chain links TRBV7-7 with TRBJ2-1, with a weak D call TRBD2 (6 bases). Between the trimmed V and J ends, which lost 4 bases and 0 bases, there was a span of 10 bases. This CDR3 contains 15 residues. Germline assignment: CDR1 SSHAT and CDR2 FNYEAQ (reference sequence). In DNA, the CDR3 is TGTGCCAGCAGCTCCGGACTAACCTCCTACAATGAGCAGTTCTTC. This gives the protein CASSSGLTSYNEQFF. The full variable domain, with the rest looked up from reference TRBV7-7 and TRBJ2-1, is GAGVSQSPRYKVTKRGQDVTLRCDPISSHATLYWYQQALGQGPEFLTYFNYEAQPDKSGLPSDRFSAERPEGSISTLTIQRTEQRDSAMYRCASSSGLTSYNEQFFGPGTRLTVL.

The chain recombines TRBV7-3 with TRBJ1-6; 9 positions match TRBD1. The CDR3 is made up of 15 amino acids. Germline-derived CDR1 and CDR2 are SGHTA and FQGTGA. Trimming took 4 bases from V and 9 from J; bases not matched to a gene: 7. CDR3 sequence (DNA): TGTGCCAGCAGCTCGATTCCGGGACAGGGTTCACCCCTCCACTTT. Amino acids: CASSSIPGQGSPLHF. The complete variable domain, with remaining parts taken from reference TRBV7-3 and TRBJ1-6, reads GAGVSQTPSNKVTEKGKYVELRCDPISGHTALYWYRQSLGQGPEFLIYFQGTGAADDSGLPNDRFFAVRPEGSVSTLKIQRTERGDSAVYLCASSSIPGQGSPLHFGNGTRLTVT.

V is TRBV20-1 and J is TRBJ2-5; D is unclear. CDR3 length equals 11 residues. Per the germline V gene, CDR1 is DFQATT and CDR2 is SNEGSKA (reference sequence). The V end lost 3 bases, the J end lost 0 bases, and 2 bases lay between the germline ends. CDR3: CSARYQETQYF. The CDR3 DNA reads as TGCAGTGCTAGGTACCAAGAGACCCAGTACTTC.

This rearrangement joins TRBV19 to TRBJ2-7, with a possible D match to TRBD2 (5 bases). Germline assignment: CDR1 LNHDA and CDR2 SQIVND (reference sequence). The CDR3 consists of 12 residues. The V gene lost 5 bases and the J gene lost 4 bases, with 9 bases spanning the gap. CDR3 DNA sequence: TGTGCCAGTAGTCCCCAGCGGTACGAGCAGTACTTC. It yields the protein CASSPQRYEQYF.

This clone is classed as hyperexpanded. V is TRBV11-2 and J is TRBJ2-5, with 8 bases matching TRBD1. The CDR3 loop spans 14 amino acids. The germline gives CDR1 SGHAT, CDR2 FQNNGV. The trim removed 4 bases at V and 3 bases at J, leaving 4 bases unmatched. CDR3 in DNA: TGTGCCAGCAGCTCGGGACAGGTGAAAGAGACCCAGTACTTC. Translating it yields CASSSGQVKETQYF.

The rearrangement uses TRBV7-6 and TRBJ2-7; tentative D call: TRBD2 (5 bases). This CDR3 spans 13 amino acids. V dropped 2 bases and J dropped 6 bases, with 11 bases sitting between them. Germline V gene lookup returns CDR1 SGHVS and CDR2 FNYEAQ. CDR3 sequence: CASSLRNEGEQYF. The CDR3 DNA follows: TGTGCCAGCAGCTTACGGAACGAGGGCGAGCAGTACTTC.

This chain's CDR3 is CASSRDRGGTGELFF. The DNA for the CDR3 is TGTGCCAGCAGCCGGGACAGGGGGGGGACCGGGGAGCTGTTTTTT. The chain combines TRBV7-2 with TRBJ2-2; 11 bases map to TRBD1. Losses at the gene ends were 5 bases for V and 5 bases for J; bases not matched to a gene: 4. Germline-derived CDR1 and CDR2 are SGHTA and FQGNSA. This CDR3 is built from 15 residues.

The genes are TRBV10-3 and TRBJ2-7, with TRBD2 matching 10 bases. V shed 0 bases, J shed 6 bases, and the junction held 8 bases outside the gene matches. Germline lookup yields CDR1 ENHRY and CDR2 SYGVKD. The CDR3 sequence is 16 residues long. This CDR3 reads CAISESSGGGSGEQYF. The DNA for the CDR3 is TGTGCCATCAGTGAGTCGAGCGGGGGGGGTTCGGGCGAGCAGTACTTC.

The chain couples TRBV5-1 to TRBJ1-4; D ambiguous. The CDR3 has 16 residues. The V gene lost 0 bases and the J gene lost 4 bases, with 13 bases spanning the gap. Germline-derived CDR1 and CDR2 are SGHRS and YFSETQ. This chain's CDR3 is CASSLGDTVHNEKLFF. The CDR3 DNA follows: TGCGCCAGCAGCTTGGGAGACACCGTTCATAATGAAAAACTGTTTTTT.